The entry that follows covers one T cell receptor (beta chain) sequence. The antigen is not known. The CDR3 runs 18 residues. Trimming at V came to 1 base and at J to 0 bases, leaving 6 bases not matched to a gene. Germline V gene sequence: CDR1 MGHRA, CDR2 YSYEKL. A second PCR of 7 to 11 cycles used a sample-barcoded 5' primer and a J-beta primer mix. Every cDNA was tagged by a template-switch adaptor with 12 random nucleotides. From the 5' RACE reads, TCRdb called clonotypes with MiXCR, one entry per CDR3 protein. The sample has over 750,000 distinct CDR3 sequences; approximately 25% are singletons. The sample comes from a study of blood T cells in healthy people across ages. Study-level findings and limits: Observed TCR beta diversity showed a strong correlation with the percentage of naive T cells as measured by flow cytometry. Diversity estimated from one million T cells was considered an underestimate.

Separately, the same data were catalogued under a study of T cells of mothers and their children.

This rearrangement joins TRBV4-1 to TRBJ2-3; 11 bases fit TRBD2. The sequenced sample consisted of blood. The sequence was collected from a boy under 18 in good health. The DNA for the CDR3 is TGCGCCAGCAGCCAAGCCCTAGCGGGGGGACCTAGCACAGATACGCAGTATTTT. This codes for CASSQALAGGPSTDTQYF.